What follows are 27 T cell receptor beta chains derived from one specimen sequenced in a study of cytomegalovirus exposure and HLA in healthy donors. 13 Jbeta primers and 60 Vbeta primers were used for the PCR. Here immunoSEQ multiplex PCR was the method, and the copy in TCRdb shows in-frame clones only, minus some. The repertoire holds about 150,000 clones, 80% seen once, with around 14% in the top ten. The sample comprised PBMCs. These receptors were collected from a woman aged 40 to 50 in good health and CMV-seronegative.

The CDR3 protein is CASSPLGRGYTGELFF. For the CDR3, the DNA is TGTGCCAGCAGCCCCCTGGGCAGGGGTTACACCGGGGAGCTGTTTTTT. The chain uses TRBV7-3 and TRBJ2-2, with D possibly TRBD1 on 6 matching bases. Deletions cut 5 bases from V and 3 bases from J, with 16 bases between. CDR3 size: 16 residues. Germline CDR1 and CDR2: SGHTA and FQGTGA.

The table lists this clone with a few counts. The CDR3 region is CASNFRESQPQHF. Written as DNA, the CDR3 is TGTGCCAGTAATTTTAGAGAGAGTCAGCCCCAGCATTTT. This chain joins TRBV19 and TRBJ1-5; no clear D. The ends were cut back, 7 bases at V and 6 bases at J, with 13 bases in the middle. Germline CDR1 LNHDA, CDR2 SQIVND (reference sequence). The CDR3 length is 13 residues.

This chain joins TRBV6-5 and TRBJ1-3; D is unresolved. Germline V gene lookup returns CDR1 MNHEY and CDR2 SVGAGI. V lost 5 bases and J 2 bases, leaving 7 bases between the germline ends. CDR3 length: 13 amino acids. CDR3 coding DNA: TGTGCCAGCAGTACAGACGCTGGAAACACCATATATTTT. It yields the protein CASSTDAGNTIYF.

The CDR3 is CASSLRQWYTEAFF. Here the CDR3 DNA reads TGTGCCAGCAGCTTACGACAGTGGTACACTGAAGCTTTCTTT. The genes are TRBV13 and TRBJ1-1; D perhaps matches TRBD1 (5 bases). Germline assignment: CDR1 PRHDT and CDR2 FYEKMQ (reference sequence). The CDR3 contains 14 residues. The V gene lost 2 bases and the J gene lost 3 bases, with 10 bases spanning the gap.

This chain links TRBV7-2 with TRBJ2-7; 8 bases line up with TRBD1. Trimming took 0 bases from V and 7 from J; bases not matched to a gene: 5. The CDR3 runs 14 residues. The V gene's germline CDR1 is SGHTA and CDR2 FQGNSA. CDR3 bases: TGTGCCAGCAGCTTAGCGCTCACAGGGGGTGAGCAGTACTTC. Amino acids: CASSLALTGGEQYF. The variable domain in full, completed from reference TRBV7-2 and TRBJ2-7, reads GAGVSQSPSNKVTEKGKDVELRCDPISGHTALYWYRQSLGQGLEFLIYFQGNSAPDKSGLPSDRFSAERTGGSVSTLTIQRTQQEDSAVYLCASSLALTGGEQYFGPGTRLTVT.

This chain joins TRBV7-9 and TRBJ1-2; 10 bases are shared with TRBD1. V lost 5 bases to trimming and J lost 1 base; unmatched junction nucleotides: 10. The length of the CDR3 is 17 residues. Looked up from germline, CDR1 is SEHNR and CDR2 is FQNEAQ (reference sequence). The CDR3 coding sequence is TGTGCCAGCAGCCCAAATTCGGGACAGGGGAATAACTATGGCTACACCTTC. Amino acid sequence: CASSPNSGQGNNYGYTF.

The J gene is TRBJ1-5, the V gene TRBV30; no clear D gene. The CDR3 has 13 amino acids. The V end was cut by 2 bases, the J end by 5 bases, with 10 bases between. Germline V gene data show CDR1 as GTSNPN and CDR2 as SVGIG (reference sequence). The CDR3 loop reads CAWSNGEDQPQHF. The CDR3, as DNA: TGTGCCTGGAGTAATGGGGAGGATCAGCCCCAGCATTTT.

The V and J genes are TRBV28 and TRBJ2-1; 12 positions match TRBD2. Germline V CDR1 and CDR2: MDHEN, SYDVKM. CDR3 length: 18 amino acids. With 5 bases clipped from V and 5 bases from J, the junction kept 13 bases outside the gene matches. As DNA, the CDR3 is TGTGCCAGCAGTAACCCCACCGTCGGACTAGCGGGACACAATGAGCAGTTCTTC. This sequence encodes CASSNPTVGLAGHNEQFF.

In DNA form, the CDR3 reads TGTGCCAGCAGCGCACGATTAGCGGGGGGGAACAATGAGCAGTTCTTC. Translated, it gives CASSARLAGGNNEQFF. This chain links TRBV11-3 with TRBJ2-1, with 11 bases fitting TRBD2. CDR3 length equals 16 residues. CDR1 and CDR2 (germline): SGHNT, YENEEA. J was trimmed by 5 bases and V by 5 bases; bases with no gene match: 8.

The sample holds one count of this clone. In DNA, the CDR3 is TGTGCCAGCAGCCCTAAGCGGGAAATTTTCTACGAGCAGTACTTC. Translating gives CASSPKREIFYEQYF. The V call is TRBV14, the J call TRBJ2-7; 7 nucleotides agree with TRBD2. V shed 4 bases and J 3 bases; nucleotides not matched to a gene: 9. The CDR3 is made up of 15 amino acids. Germline V gene sequence: CDR1 SGHDN, CDR2 FVKESK. The entire variable domain, with the rest obtained from reference TRBV14 and TRBJ2-7, is as follows: EAGVTQFPSHSVIEKGQTVTLRCDPISGHDNLYWYRRVMGKEIKFLLHFVKESKQDESGMPNNRFLAERTGGTYSTLKVQPAELEDSGVYFCASSPKREIFYEQYFGPGTRLTVT.

The chain is built from TRBV28 and TRBJ2-3; 8 bases agree with TRBD2. Germline CDR1 is MDHEN and CDR2 is SYDVKM. The CDR3 has 13 residues. Trimming removed 3 bases from V and 4 bases from J; junction bases left unmatched: 0. CDR3 nucleotide sequence: TGTGCCAGCAGTTTCGGGGGGGCAGATACGCAGTATTTT. Translation gives CASSFGGADTQYF. Filled out from reference TRBV28 and TRBJ2-3, the complete variable domain reads DVKVTQSSRYLVKRTGEKVFLECVQDMDHENMFWYRQDPGLGLRLIYFSYDVKMKEKGDIPEGYSVSREKKERFSLILESASTNQTSMYLCASSFGGADTQYFGPGTRLTVL.

The chain combines TRBV6-6 with TRBJ2-1; 8 nucleotides line up with TRBD2. After removal of 2 bases from V and 7 bases from J, the junction contained 7 bases not matched to a gene. Germline assignment: CDR1 MNHNY and CDR2 SVGAGI (reference sequence). The CDR3 extends over 15 amino acids. The CDR3 DNA sequence: TGTGCCAGCAGTTACAACGGGAGGGCCGGGAATGAGCAGTTCTTC. Its translation: CASSYNGRAGNEQFF.

This rearrangement joins TRBV6-5 to TRBJ2-5, with D possibly being TRBD1 (6 bases). Trimming left V 0 bases short and J 3 bases short, with 8 bases between. Germline V gene data show CDR1 as MNHEY and CDR2 as SVGAGI. The CDR3 runs to 14 residues. This chain's CDR3 is CASSYSPGEETQYF. As DNA, the CDR3 is TGTGCCAGCAGTTACTCGCCAGGGGAAGAGACCCAGTACTTC.

The V call is TRBV9, the J call TRBJ1-2; D is unclear. CDR1 is SGDLS and CDR2 is YYNGEE in the germline V gene. Trimming pared 0 bases from V and 4 bases from J, leaving 19 bases between. The CDR3 covers 17 residues. The CDR3 DNA sequence: TGTGCCAGCAGCGTAGATCTTGGCCCCGAGGGTTCCTATGGCTACACCTTC. It yields the protein CASSVDLGPEGSYGYTF.

This clone came up a few times. This sequence joins TRBV2 and TRBJ1-5, with TRBD1 identical over 9 bases. Germline trimming cut 5 bases from V and 6 bases from J; bases unmatched to any gene: 8. Germline lookup yields CDR1 SNHLY and CDR2 FYNNEI. The CDR3 covers 15 residues. The CDR3 DNA is TGTGCCAGCAGTCGGCGACAGGGGGAGTTTCAGCCCCAGCATTTT. Translating gives CASSRRQGEFQPQHF.

The genes are TRBV25-1 and TRBJ2-1; 10 bases map to TRBD1. Per the germline V gene, CDR1 is MGHDK and CDR2 is SYGVNS. This CDR3 contains 14 residues. Germline trimming cut 5 bases from V and 8 bases from J; bases unmatched to any gene: 6. The CDR3, as DNA: TGTGCCAGCAGTTCCGGGACAGGGGTTTATGAGCAGTTCTTC. Translated: CASSSGTGVYEQFF. The whole variable domain, filled in from reference TRBV25-1 and TRBJ2-1, reads EADIYQTPRYLVIGTGKKITLECSQTMGHDKMYWYQQDPGMELHLIHYSYGVNSTEKGDLSSESTVSRIRTEHFPLTLESARPSHTSQYLCASSSGTGVYEQFFGPGTRLTVL.

V gene TRBV7-8 combines with J gene TRBJ1-5; D is uncertain. Germline V gives CDR1 SGHVS, CDR2 FQNEAQ. V was pared by 0 bases and J by 4 bases, with 7 bases between. The CDR3 extends over 14 amino acids. For the CDR3, the DNA is TGTGCCAGCAGCTTAGCGGAGTCTAATCAGCCCCAGCATTTT. As protein: CASSLAESNQPQHF.

The rearrangement joins TRBV7-2 to TRBJ2-5; TRBD2 matches 11 bases. CDR3 length: 16 residues. The germline V gene encodes CDR1 SGHTA and CDR2 FQGNSA. V trimming: 5 bases; J trimming: 7 bases; junction bases outside the gene matches: 12. DNA for the CDR3: TGTGCCAGCAGCGGGGCACTAGCGGGAGTTGGTGGGACCCAGTACTTC. It codes for CASSGALAGVGGTQYF.

The chain combines TRBV25-1 with TRBJ2-1; D perhaps matches TRBD2 (6 bases). V was cut by 1 base and J by 6 bases, with 13 bases left in between. CDR3 length: 15 amino acids. Germline lookup yields CDR1 MGHDK and CDR2 SYGVNS. This chain's CDR3 is CASSELGGEVNEQFF. CDR3 nucleotides: TGTGCCAGCAGTGAATTGGGGGGAGAAGTCAATGAGCAGTTCTTC.

This clone has a handful of counts. The J gene is TRBJ1-5, the V gene TRBV7-9, with 8 bases matching TRBD1. CDR1 and CDR2 (germline): SEHNR, FQNEAQ (reference sequence). The V segment lost 4 bases and the J segment 7 bases; nucleotides outside the gene matches: 9. The CDR3 consists of 15 residues. CDR3 residues: CASSSADRVFQPQHF. CDR3 sequence (DNA): TGTGCCAGCAGCTCCGCGGACAGGGTATTCCAGCCCCAGCATTTT.

This clone was seen once. The CDR3: CASSAPTGGKETQYF. The CDR3 region has the DNA TGTGCCAGCAGCGCCCCGACAGGGGGGAAAGAGACCCAGTACTTC. The V call is TRBV13, the J call TRBJ2-5; 9 nucleotides align to TRBD1. J was trimmed by 3 bases and V by 5 bases; bases with no gene match: 7. From germline, CDR1 is PRHDT and CDR2 FYEKMQ (reference sequence). CDR3 length: 15 amino acids.

This clone is a singleton in its sample. CDR3 in DNA: TGTGCCAGCAGCTCAAGGACCGGGACTAGCGGAAGCGAGCAGTACTTC. Translation gives CASSSRTGTSGSEQYF. The chain links TRBV7-2 to TRBJ2-7; 11 bases line up with TRBD2. The germline CDR1 and CDR2 sequences are SGHTA and FQGNSA. CDR3 size: 16 residues. J lost 6 bases, V lost 4 bases, and 11 bases had no gene match.

The rearrangement uses TRBV18 and TRBJ2-2, with a tentative D call TRBD1 (5 bases). V lost 3 bases, J lost 5 bases, and 7 bases lay in between. The CDR3 length is 13 residues. Per germline, CDR1 KGHSH and CDR2 LQKENI. The CDR3 region has the DNA TGTGCCAGCTCACCGCAGGGTACCGGGGAGCTGTTTTTT. Protein product: CASSPQGTGELFF.

The chain uses TRBV10-3 and TRBJ2-5, with a weak D call TRBD1 (5 bases). The DNA matches TRBJ2-7 better at its end, which makes the J call doubtful. The CDR3 is 14 amino acids. Germline V gives CDR1 ENHRY, CDR2 SYGVKD. CDR3 sequence: CAISVSSGSYEQYF. DNA for the CDR3: TGTGCCATCAGTGTGTCTTCAGGGTCCTACGAGCAGTACTTC.

The J gene is TRBJ1-1, the V gene TRBV2; the D is unclear. Trimming removed 4 bases from V and 1 base from J, with 7 bases in between. CDR1 and CDR2 (germline): SNHLY, FYNNEI. This CDR3 comprises 13 residues. This CDR3 is CASSAHTNTEAFF. CDR3 nucleotides: TGTGCCAGCAGTGCCCACACGAACACTGAAGCTTTCTTT.

The rearrangement links TRBV4-3 to TRBJ2-3; a possible D gene is TRBD1 (7 bases). CDR3 size: 16 residues. Germline CDR1 and CDR2: LGHNA and YSLEER. V lost 0 bases, J lost 5 bases, and 15 bases lay in between. For the CDR3, the DNA is TGCGCCAGCAGCCAAGATCTGGCAGGGGGAGGAGATACGCAGTATTTT. This sequence encodes CASSQDLAGGGDTQYF.

The rearrangement joins TRBV14 to TRBJ1-1; D gene uncertain. Per germline, CDR1 SGHDN and CDR2 FVKESK. This CDR3 is 13 amino acids long. Trimming took 1 base from V and 2 from J, leaving 5 bases between them. The CDR3 region is CASSQVLNTEAFF. The CDR3 DNA reads TGTGCCAGCAGCCAAGTCCTAAACACTGAAGCTTTCTTT.